This paragraph covers one T cell receptor beta chain sequence. This table comes from immunoSEQ multiplex PCR, and its TCRdb copy is limited to in-frame clones, with some not included. The table has about 76,000 clones, roughly 94% seen once; the top ten hold 0.58%. The data belong to a study of T cell changes during pregnancy in multiple sclerosis. Germline loops: CDR1 SGHTA, CDR2 FQGTGA. Trimming removed 0 bases from V and 4 bases from J, with 13 bases in between. This CDR3 has 15 amino acids. The receptor's source is a female donor with multiple sclerosis, enrolled in a pregnancy study. This chain uses TRBV7-3 with TRBJ2-7; D unresolved. The sequencing used peripheral blood, collected in the third trimester of pregnancy. The CDR3 here is CASSLTSLTTYEQYF. CDR3 DNA sequence: TGTGCCAGCAGCTTAACGAGTCTAACTACTTACGAGCAGTACTTC.